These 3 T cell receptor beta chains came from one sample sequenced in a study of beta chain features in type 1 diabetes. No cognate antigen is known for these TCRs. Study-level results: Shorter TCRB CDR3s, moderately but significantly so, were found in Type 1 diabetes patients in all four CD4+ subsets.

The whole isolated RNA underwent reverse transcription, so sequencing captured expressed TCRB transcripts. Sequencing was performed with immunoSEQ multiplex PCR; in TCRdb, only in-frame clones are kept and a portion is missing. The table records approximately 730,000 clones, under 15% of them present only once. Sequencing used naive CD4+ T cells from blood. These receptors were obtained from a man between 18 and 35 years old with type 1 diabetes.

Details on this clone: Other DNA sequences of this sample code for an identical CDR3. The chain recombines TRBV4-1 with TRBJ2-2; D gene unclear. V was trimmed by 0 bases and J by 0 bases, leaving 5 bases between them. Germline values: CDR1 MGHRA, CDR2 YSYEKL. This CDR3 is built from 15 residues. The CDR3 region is CASSQDPANTGELFF. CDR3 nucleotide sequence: TGCGCCAGCAGCCAAGACCCAGCGAACACCGGGGAGCTGTTTTTT.

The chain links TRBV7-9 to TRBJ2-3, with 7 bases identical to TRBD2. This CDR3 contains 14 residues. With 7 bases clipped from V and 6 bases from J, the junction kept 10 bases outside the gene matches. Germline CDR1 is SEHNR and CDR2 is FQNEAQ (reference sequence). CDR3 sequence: CASTRGSFVDTQYF. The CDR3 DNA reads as TGTGCCAGCACGCGGGGGTCCTTTGTCGATACGCAGTATTTT.

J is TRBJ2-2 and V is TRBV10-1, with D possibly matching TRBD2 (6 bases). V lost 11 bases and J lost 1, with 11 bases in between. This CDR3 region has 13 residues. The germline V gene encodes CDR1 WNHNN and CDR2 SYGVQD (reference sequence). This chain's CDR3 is CAVKEGNTGELFF. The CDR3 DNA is TGCGCCGTAAAGGAGGGGAACACCGGGGAGCTGTTTTTT.